Listed below are T cell receptor beta chains from one sample, sequenced in a study of blood T cell repertoires in COVID-19. The method was immunoSEQ multiplex PCR; TCRdb's version includes in-frame clones alone and lacks a portion of them. The sample records 200,000 to 300,000 clones, roughly 79% being singletons. Material for sequencing was peripheral blood. The receptors shown here come from a woman over 75 with acute or convalescent COVID-19. Each CDR3 is given with its conserved first and last residue. D genes are given only for firm matches. Only part of the rows carry a size: once, few, many, or a class if the clone is expanded.

>TRBD2|NA|TRBJ2-2|TRBV5-5
TGTGCCAGCAGCTTGGATCCTAGCGGGGGAGCTTACCCCGGGGAGCTGTTTTTT
CASSLDPSGGAYPGELFF
>NA|NA|TRBJ2-5|TRBV5-5
TGTGCCAGCAGCCTCACCGGGGTTAGTATCGAGACCCAGTACTTC
CASSLTGVSIETQYF
>NA|NA|TRBJ1-1|TRBV5-6
TGTGCCAGCAGTGCCGGGACAGAAGCTTTCTTT
CASSAGTEAFF
>NA|NA|TRBJ1-2|TRBV9
TGTGCCAGCAGCCGTGGGGACCACACAGGGTATGGCTACACCTTC
CASSRGDHTGYGYTF
>NA|NA|TRBJ1-3|TRBV7-9
TGTGCCAGCAGCCTAACACAGAGCTCTGGAAACACCATATATTTT
CASSLTQSSGNTIYF
>TRBD2|NA|TRBJ2-1|TRBV11-2
TGTGCCAGCAGCCCCCACGGGACTAGCGTCAACAATGAGCAGTTCTTC
CASSPHGTSVNNEQFF
>NA|NA|TRBJ1-3|TRBV7-9
TGTGCCAGCAGCTCCCCTAGGATCACTGGAAACACCATATATTTT
CASSSPRITGNTIYF
>NA|NA|TRBJ1-2|TRBV18
TGTGCCAGCTCACCTGACCAGGTAGCTAACTATGGCTACACCTTC
CASSPDQVANYGYTF
>TRBD1|NA|TRBJ2-7|TRBV5-1
TGCGCCAGCAGCTTGGGTGCAGGGGGAGCCTACGAGCAGTACTTC
CASSLGAGGAYEQYF
>NA|NA|TRBJ1-6|TRBV11-2
TGTGCCAGCAGCTTAGATGGGAGGCTATCCGCCGATTCACCCCTCCACTTT
CASSLDGRLSADSPLHF
>NA|NA|TRBJ1-2|TRBV7-2
TGTGCCAGCAGCCCCCACGTCGACAGCTATGGCTACACCTTC
CASSPHVDSYGYTF
>TRBD1|NA|TRBJ2-3|TRBV5-1
TGCGCCAGCAGCATACAGGGGGCCGGCACAGATACGCAGTATTTT
CASSIQGAGTDTQYF
>TRBD1|few|TRBJ1-4|TRBV19
TGTGCCAGTAGTTGGACAGGGGAGGGGGTAATGAAAAAACTGTTTTTT
CASSWTGEGVMKKLFF
>NA|NA|TRBJ2-3|TRBV9
TGTGCCAGCAGCCAGACTAGTCGTACAGATACGCAGTATTTT
CASSQTSRTDTQYF
>TRBD1|NA|TRBJ1-5|TRBV10-3
TGTGCCATCAGCCCGGGACAGGGGGCACTACAGCCCCAGCATTTT
CAISPGQGALQPQHF
>NA|once|TRBJ2-1|TRBV4-2
TGTGCCAGCAGCCAAGAGCCAGACAGAGCCTACAATGAGCAGTTCTTC
CASSQEPDRAYNEQFF
>NA|NA|TRBJ2-1|TRBV5-1
TGCGCCAGCAGCTTGGTGGGGCAGCAGGTTTACAATGAGCAGTTCTTC
CASSLVGQQVYNEQFF
>TRBD1|NA|TRBJ2-7|TRBV6-4
TGTGCCAGCAGCCTCTGCCCAAGGTCCCGGGACAGGAACGAGCAGTACTTC
CASSLCPRSRDRNEQYF
>NA|NA|TRBJ2-5|TRBV6-5
TGTGCCAGCAGTTACCCAGGGTCGCAAGAGACCCAGTACTTC
CASSYPGSQETQYF
>NA|NA|TRBJ2-3|TRBV14
TGTGCCAGCAGCCAAGCGGGTCCGGTCACAGATACGCAGTATTTT
CASSQAGPVTDTQYF
>NA|few|TRBJ2-1|TRBV7-9
TGTGCCAGCAGCCTCCACCGGGATGTTCAAGTGCAGTTCTTC
CASSLHRDVQVQFF
>NA|NA|TRBJ1-2|TRBV6-5
TGTGCCAGCAGTTACTTGAGGAACCATGGCTACACCTTC
CASSYLRNHGYTF
>TRBD1|NA|TRBJ1-1|TRBV5-1
TGCGCCAGCAGCTCCCCCCCCGGGACAGGGAACACTGAAGCTTTCTTT
CASSSPPGTGNTEAFF
>TRBD1|NA|TRBJ2-2|TRBV9
TGTGCCAGCAGCATAAGACAGGGAGCTCACACCGGGGAGCTGTTTTTT
CASSIRQGAHTGELFF
>NA|NA|TRBJ2-1|TRBV5-4
TGTGCCAGCAGCTTGACAGTGATGCCCTACAATGAGCAGTTCTTC
CASSLTVMPYNEQFF
>TRBD1|NA|TRBJ1-2|TRBV18
TGTGCCAGCTCATCCGGGACAGGGGGCAACTATGGCTACACCTTC
CASSSGTGGNYGYTF
>NA|NA|TRBJ1-2|TRBV6-5
TGTGCCAGCAGTCCGACTGAGAACTATGGCTACACCTTC
CASSPTENYGYTF
>TRBD1|few|TRBJ2-2|TRBV6-5
TGTGCCAGCAGTTTTGCTAGGGACAGGGAAGGCGGGGAGCTGTTTTTT
CASSFARDREGGELFF